Listed here are 4 T cell receptor beta chains from one sample, sequenced in a study of spatial heterogeneity in lung cancer. No cognate antigen is known for these TCRs. The time point denotes: sample taken at primary tumor resection. TCRdb redid the calling of the 5' RACE reads with MiXCR, one entry per CDR3 protein. Of several thousand distinct CDR3 sequences detected, more than 13% appear once; the ten largest clones hold roughly 10%. General observations from the study: Tumor mutation count correlated with how many alpha and beta TCRs expanded intratumorally.

This material consisted of lung tumor tissue, taken at surgery. The receptor set was obtained from a female donor with early-stage non-small cell lung cancer.

The chain links TRBV27 to TRBJ2-1, with 12 bases lining up with TRBD2. V was pared by 5 bases and J by 5 bases, with 4 bases of the junction left unmatched. Germline V gene sequence: CDR1 MNHEY, CDR2 SMNVEV (reference sequence). The CDR3 totals 15 residues. The CDR3 reads CASSLAGGHNNEQFF. CDR3 nucleotide sequence: TGTGCCAGCAGTCTAGCGGGAGGGCATAACAATGAGCAGTTCTTC.

This clonotype is deemed medium-sized. This rearrangement joins TRBV5-1 to TRBJ1-1; 12 nucleotides match TRBD1. V dropped 4 bases and J dropped 1; count of bases not matched to a gene: 5. CDR1 and CDR2 (germline): SGHRS, YFSETQ. The length of the CDR3 is 16 residues. The CDR3 loop is CASSTGQGARNTEAFF. In nucleotides, the CDR3 is TGCGCCAGCAGCACGGGACAGGGGGCACGGAACACTGAAGCTTTCTTT.

This clonotype is labeled medium-sized. The J gene is TRBJ1-1, the V gene TRBV7-2; D gene unclear. The length of the CDR3 is 13 residues. The V end lost 2 bases, the J end lost 0 bases, and 4 bases lay between the germline ends. CDR1 SGHTA and CDR2 FQGNSA come from the germline V gene. This chain's CDR3 is CASSLSLNTEAFF. The CDR3 nucleotides are TGTGCCAGCAGCTTATCGTTGAACACTGAAGCTTTCTTT.

This clonotype is judged medium-sized (0.01 to 0.1%). The rearrangement links TRBV10-3 to TRBJ2-1, with 14 bases lining up with TRBD2. The germline V gene encodes CDR1 ENHRY and CDR2 SYGVKD. This CDR3 is built from 17 residues. V trimming: 8 bases; J trimming: 0 bases; junction bases outside the gene matches: 6. CDR3 in DNA: TGTGCCATCGGGACTAGCGGGGGCGTGAGCTCCTACAATGAGCAGTTCTTC. Its translation is CAIGTSGGVSSYNEQFF.